The subject of this entry is one T cell receptor (beta chain). This CDR3 region has 14 residues. Per the germline V gene, CDR1 is DFQATT and CDR2 is SNEGSKA (reference sequence). This record belongs to a study of T cells expressing NK-cell markers. Reanalyzing the 5' RACE reads, TCRdb keeps one entry per CDR3 protein, without DNA. The sample features about 160,000 distinct CDR3 sequences, with about 18% in its top ten. Material for sequencing was blood T cells: a sorted CD56 or NKG2C T cell subset, CD4+ or CD8+ T cells, or bulk PBMC T cells (not recorded which). This clonotype was obtained from a woman aged 18-69 years in good health. The chain links TRBV20-1 to TRBJ2-5; checking the TCRdb D call of TRBD2 is not possible without DNA. This CDR3 reads CSASERGGKETQYF.